This T cell receptor beta chain originates from a study of cytomegalovirus exposure and HLA in healthy donors. Broader study findings: According to an earlier analysis, most TCR beta V segments yielded productive rearrangements about 90% or about 30% of the time.

Comment on this clone: Its antigen remains unknown.

Amplification used 60 Vbeta primers and 13 Jbeta primers. The authors' processing: An analysis performed later counted around 86 million unique TCR beta chains (approximately 12 million of them shared). Data came from immunoSEQ multiplex PCR; TCRdb stores just in-frame clones and leaves some out. That table supplies the V and J calls and clone size; D and trimming were determined from the DNA. The sample has roughly 100,000 clones; about 83% are singletons. Germline assignment: CDR1 SGHTA and CDR2 FQGTGA. This CDR3 is built from 13 residues. Trimming cost V 4 bases and J 10 bases, with 11 bases left between them. Healthy people donating bone marrow made up the donors.

The source of this sequence is a young man in good health and CMV-seronegative. The chain recombines TRBV7-3 with TRBJ1-6, with D uncertain. Sequenced input: PBMCs. The CDR3 spells CASSSVERSPLHF. DNA of the CDR3: TGTGCCAGCAGCTCGGTAGAACGATCACCCCTCCACTTT.